These T cell receptor beta chains were read from a single sample in a study of blood T cell repertoires in COVID-19. The data were produced by immunoSEQ multiplex PCR, yet TCRdb's version contains in-frame clones alone and is incomplete. The sample holds 200,000 to 250,000 clones, roughly four fifths seen once. Sequenced sample: PBMCs or T cells enriched from blood (not recorded which). The receptors shown here come from a man aged 55 to 70 who had recovered from COVID-19. Both conserved end residues are part of each CDR3. Each record gives: CDR3 protein, CDR3 DNA, D gene, clone size, J gene, V gene. D genes are given only for firm matches. Size tells how often a clone was seen (once, few, many) or the class of an expanded clone, and some rows leave it out.

cdr3_aa: CASRRGPQQETQYF
cdr3_nt: TGTGCCAGTAGGAGAGGGCCCCAACAAGAGACCCAGTACTTC
d_call: NA
clone_size: NA
j_call: TRBJ2-5
v_call: TRBV19

cdr3_aa: CASSRDRYSYEQYF
cdr3_nt: TGTGCCAGCAGCCGGGACAGGTACTCCTACGAGCAGTACTTC
d_call: TRBD1
clone_size: NA
j_call: TRBJ2-7
v_call: TRBV3-1/TRBV3-2

cdr3_aa: CASSLTRGGDDTQYF
cdr3_nt: TGTGCCAGCAGCTTGACGCGGGGGGGCGATGATACGCAGTATTTT
d_call: TRBD2
clone_size: NA
j_call: TRBJ2-3
v_call: TRBV5-4

cdr3_aa: CASSPLQVDGYTF
cdr3_nt: TGTGCCAGCTCACCACTACAGGTGGATGGCTACACCTTC
d_call: NA
clone_size: NA
j_call: TRBJ1-2
v_call: TRBV18

cdr3_aa: CASRNASGGADEQYF
cdr3_nt: TGCGCCAGCAGAAACGCTAGCGGGGGGGCCGACGAGCAGTACTTC
d_call: TRBD2
clone_size: NA
j_call: TRBJ2-7
v_call: TRBV10-2

cdr3_aa: CASNGGLYTSTDTQYF
cdr3_nt: TGCGCCAGCAACGGGGGTCTGTACACTAGCACAGATACGCAGTATTTT
d_call: NA
clone_size: NA
j_call: TRBJ2-3
v_call: TRBV5-1

cdr3_aa: CASSQDNGIAGYTF
cdr3_nt: TGCGCCAGCAGCCAAGATAACGGGATCGCTGGCTACACCTTC
d_call: NA
clone_size: NA
j_call: TRBJ1-2
v_call: TRBV4-1

cdr3_aa: CASSLAEGQWYAEAFF
cdr3_nt: TGTGCCAGCAGCTTAGCCGAGGGACAGTGGTACGCTGAAGCTTTCTTT
d_call: TRBD1
clone_size: NA
j_call: TRBJ1-1
v_call: TRBV7-8

cdr3_aa: CASSQVAGDSGNTIYF
cdr3_nt: TGTGCCAGCAGCCAAGTGGCAGGGGACTCTGGAAACACCATATATTTT
d_call: NA
clone_size: NA
j_call: TRBJ1-3
v_call: TRBV4-2

cdr3_aa: CASSFVQGSYNSPLHF
cdr3_nt: TGTGCCAGCAGCTTTGTCCAGGGCTCCTATAATTCACCCCTCCACTTT
d_call: NA
clone_size: NA
j_call: TRBJ1-6
v_call: TRBV7-8

cdr3_aa: CASSPTGQGLSGYTF
cdr3_nt: TGTGCCAGTAGCCCCACAGGACAGGGGTTGAGTGGCTACACCTTC
d_call: TRBD1
clone_size: once
j_call: TRBJ1-2
v_call: TRBV19

cdr3_aa: CASSYYGPGETQYF
cdr3_nt: TGTGCCAGCAGTTACTACGGGCCAGGGGAGACCCAGTACTTC
d_call: NA
clone_size: NA
j_call: TRBJ2-5
v_call: TRBV6-5

cdr3_aa: CASSPTRGGSDTQYF
cdr3_nt: TGTGCCAGCAGCCCCACCCGTGGCGGGTCAGATACGCAGTATTTT
d_call: NA
clone_size: NA
j_call: TRBJ2-3
v_call: TRBV3-1/TRBV3-2

cdr3_aa: CASRDRRPSEAFF
cdr3_nt: TGTGCCAGCAGGGACAGAAGACCATCTGAAGCTTTCTTT
d_call: NA
clone_size: NA
j_call: TRBJ1-1
v_call: TRBV6-6

cdr3_aa: CASSETSTDTQYF
cdr3_nt: TGCGCCAGCAGTGAGACTAGCACAGATACGCAGTATTTT
d_call: NA
clone_size: NA
j_call: TRBJ2-3
v_call: TRBV10-1

cdr3_aa: CASSLNRVEEKLFF
cdr3_nt: TGTGCCAGCAGCTTAAATCGGGTGGAGGAAAAACTGTTTTTT
d_call: NA
clone_size: NA
j_call: TRBJ1-4
v_call: TRBV7-2

cdr3_aa: CASSHDWQETQYF
cdr3_nt: TGTGCCAGCAGCCATGACTGGCAAGAGACCCAGTACTTC
d_call: NA
clone_size: NA
j_call: TRBJ2-5
v_call: TRBV3-1/TRBV3-2

cdr3_aa: CASSNSILNTEAFF
cdr3_nt: TGTGCCAGCAGCAACTCAATCCTGAACACTGAAGCTTTCTTT
d_call: NA
clone_size: NA
j_call: TRBJ1-1
v_call: TRBV5-4

cdr3_aa: CASSLTTGNYGYTF
cdr3_nt: TGCGCCAGCAGCTTAACGACAGGGAACTATGGCTACACCTTC
d_call: TRBD1
clone_size: NA
j_call: TRBJ1-2
v_call: TRBV5-1

cdr3_aa: CASSLRDREWGGYTF
cdr3_nt: TGTGCCAGCAGTTTAAGAGACAGGGAATGGGGCGGCTACACCTTC
d_call: TRBD1
clone_size: NA
j_call: TRBJ1-2
v_call: TRBV28

cdr3_aa: CASSSRGGRGNEQFF
cdr3_nt: TGTGCCAGCAGCTCGCGGGGGGGCCGCGGCAATGAGCAGTTCTTC
d_call: TRBD2
clone_size: NA
j_call: TRBJ2-1
v_call: TRBV7-3

cdr3_aa: CASSNSGQDMNTEAFF
cdr3_nt: TGTGCCAGCAGTAACTCGGGACAGGACATGAACACTGAAGCTTTCTTT
d_call: TRBD1
clone_size: NA
j_call: TRBJ1-1
v_call: TRBV6-5

cdr3_aa: CASSLDGTGGGEKLFF
cdr3_nt: TGTGCCAGCAGCTTAGACGGGACAGGAGGGGGTGAAAAACTGTTTTTT
d_call: TRBD1
clone_size: NA
j_call: TRBJ1-4
v_call: TRBV11-2

cdr3_aa: CASSSPGRPYEQYF
cdr3_nt: TGTGCCAGCAGTTCTCCAGGTCGCCCCTACGAGCAGTACTTC
d_call: NA
clone_size: NA
j_call: TRBJ2-7
v_call: TRBV27

cdr3_aa: CASSQGLAENTGELFF
cdr3_nt: TGTGCCAGCAGCCAAGGGCTAGCGGAGAACACCGGGGAGCTGTTTTTT
d_call: TRBD2
clone_size: NA
j_call: TRBJ2-2
v_call: TRBV3-1/TRBV3-2

cdr3_aa: CASQPGQSNSPLHF
cdr3_nt: TGCGCCAGCCAACCGGGACAGAGTAATTCACCCCTCCACTTT
d_call: TRBD1
clone_size: NA
j_call: TRBJ1-6
v_call: TRBV5-1

cdr3_aa: CASRPGGDYGYTF
cdr3_nt: TGTGCCAGCAGACCAGGGGGCGACTATGGCTACACCTTC
d_call: TRBD1
clone_size: NA
j_call: TRBJ1-2
v_call: TRBV6-6

cdr3_aa: CASSLGATLTIYF
cdr3_nt: TGTGCCAGCAGTTTAGGGGCCACCCTCACCATATATTTT
d_call: NA
clone_size: NA
j_call: TRBJ1-3
v_call: TRBV12-3/TRBV12-4

cdr3_aa: CASSPGSYGYTF
cdr3_nt: TGTGCCAGCAGCCCCGGTTCTTATGGCTACACCTTC
d_call: NA
clone_size: once
j_call: TRBJ1-2
v_call: TRBV6-6

cdr3_aa: CASSATGFDYGYTF
cdr3_nt: TGTGCCAGCAGCGCCACAGGGTTTGACTATGGCTACACCTTC
d_call: NA
clone_size: NA
j_call: TRBJ1-2
v_call: TRBV9

cdr3_aa: CASSQLNTGRNYGYTF
cdr3_nt: TGTGCCAGCAGCCAACTAAACACAGGGCGCAACTATGGCTACACCTTC
d_call: NA
clone_size: few
j_call: TRBJ1-2
v_call: TRBV3-1/TRBV3-2

cdr3_aa: CATSDWGTSGYNEQFF
cdr3_nt: TGTGCCACCAGTGATTGGGGGACTAGCGGTTACAATGAGCAGTTCTTC
d_call: TRBD2
clone_size: NA
j_call: TRBJ2-1
v_call: TRBV24-1

cdr3_aa: CASSLVFWAGLNF
cdr3_nt: TGTGCCAGCAGCTTAGTTTTCTGGGCTGGACTCAACTTC
d_call: NA
clone_size: NA
j_call: TRBJ2-7
v_call: TRBV11-3

cdr3_aa: CAWSENRQAPQHF
cdr3_nt: TGTGCCTGGAGTGAAAATCGACAGGCCCCCCAGCATTTT
d_call: NA
clone_size: NA
j_call: TRBJ1-5
v_call: TRBV30

cdr3_aa: CASSVSTGGNTEAFF
cdr3_nt: TGTGCCAGTAGTGTCTCGACAGGAGGTAATACTGAAGCTTTCTTT
d_call: NA
clone_size: NA
j_call: TRBJ1-1
v_call: TRBV19

cdr3_aa: CAWSGTVDYNEQFF
cdr3_nt: TGTGCCTGGAGTGGGACAGTCGATTACAATGAGCAGTTCTTC
d_call: NA
clone_size: NA
j_call: TRBJ2-1
v_call: TRBV30

cdr3_aa: CASGLVLIPGQGAYGYTF
cdr3_nt: TGTGCTAGTGGTTTGGTACTAATACCGGGACAGGGGGCCTATGGCTACACCTTC
d_call: TRBD1
clone_size: NA
j_call: TRBJ1-2
v_call: TRBV12-5

cdr3_aa: CASSSDISTNEKLFF
cdr3_nt: TGTGCCAGCTCGTCGGACATTTCAACTAATGAAAAACTGTTTTTT
d_call: NA
clone_size: few
j_call: TRBJ1-4
v_call: TRBV18

cdr3_aa: CASSLGQGRDTEAFF
cdr3_nt: TGTGCCAGCAGCCTAGGACAGGGGAGGGACACTGAAGCTTTCTTT
d_call: TRBD1
clone_size: NA
j_call: TRBJ1-1
v_call: TRBV3-1/TRBV3-2

cdr3_aa: CASSYGRGTYEQYF
cdr3_nt: TGTGCCAGCAGCTACGGACGGGGAACCTACGAGCAGTACTTC
d_call: NA
clone_size: once
j_call: TRBJ2-7
v_call: TRBV5-5

cdr3_aa: CSGGDSYEQYF
cdr3_nt: TGCAGCGGGGGGGACAGTTACGAGCAGTACTTC
d_call: NA
clone_size: NA
j_call: TRBJ2-7
v_call: TRBV29-1

cdr3_aa: CASSSTGLYF
cdr3_nt: TGTGCCAGCAGCTCGACAGGGCTGTACTTC
d_call: TRBD1
clone_size: NA
j_call: TRBJ2-5
v_call: TRBV7-2

cdr3_aa: CASSQSLTEAFF
cdr3_nt: TGCGCCAGCAGCCAATCTTTAACTGAAGCTTTCTTT
d_call: NA
clone_size: NA
j_call: TRBJ1-1
v_call: TRBV4-1

cdr3_aa: CASSLPGYTEAFF
cdr3_nt: TGTGCCAGCAGCTTACCGGGGTACACTGAAGCTTTCTTT
d_call: NA
clone_size: NA
j_call: TRBJ1-1
v_call: TRBV7-6

cdr3_aa: CASSGDLGGDGYTF
cdr3_nt: TGTGCCAGCAGTGGGGACCTGGGGGGGGATGGCTACACCTTC
d_call: NA
clone_size: NA
j_call: TRBJ1-2
v_call: TRBV2

cdr3_aa: CASSQDLTGGALNSPLHF
cdr3_nt: TGCGCCAGCAGCCAAGACCTCACAGGGGGCGCATTAAATTCACCCCTCCACTTT
d_call: TRBD1
clone_size: NA
j_call: TRBJ1-6
v_call: TRBV4-1